This T cell receptor beta chain was retrieved from a study of CD8+ T cells in alopecia areata. cDNA serving as the sequencing template came from extracted, reverse transcribed RNA. Sequencing was performed with immunoSEQ multiplex PCR; in TCRdb, only in-frame clones are kept and a portion is missing. The sample gives about 180,000 clones, 50% to 65% of which show up once; under 14% is in the top ten. A note on this clone: What it recognizes is unknown.

Treatment indicated: oral pan-JAK inhibitor, 5-10 mg twice daily. Cell sorting on a FACSAria was used to separate CD4+ and CD8+ T cells from the PBMCs. General study points: Scalp specimens additionally yield sequences from normal skin's resident alphabeta T cells. Compared with mice, patients displayed less clear TCR sharing, possibly for HLA-related reasons.

The germline V gene encodes CDR1 LNHDA and CDR2 SQIVND (reference sequence). The CDR3 contains 13 residues. Trimming stripped 7 bases from V and 4 bases from J, with 10 bases between. The receptor was isolated from a human donor with alopecia areata. The sequencing used CD8+ T cells sorted from blood, collected at week 24, from a patient treated with tofacitinib. The chain couples TRBV19 to TRBJ2-2; D remains unclear. The chain's CDR3 is CASTHRATGELFF. CDR3 sequence (DNA): TGTGCCAGTACCCATAGGGCCACCGGGGAGCTGTTTTTT.